These T cell receptor beta chains were read from a single sample in a study of Ad26.COV2.S vaccination and SARS-CoV-2 variants. Here immunoSEQ multiplex PCR was the method, and the copy in TCRdb shows in-frame clones only, minus some. Here the sample spans 300,000 to 400,000 clones, around 90% being singletons. Sequences were derived from peripheral blood, sampled in a trial of Ad26.COV2.S vaccine versus placebo. These receptors all stem from a person between 18 and 59 years old who received the Ad26.COV2.S COVID-19 vaccine or a placebo. Each CDR3 is given with its conserved first and last residue. The D gene is left open where the match is weak. Clone size is stated in some rows and not others, as once, few, many or a class when expanded.

abundance: once
d_gene: TRBD1
j_gene: TRBJ2-2
v_gene: TRBV5-1
CDR3aa: CASSLRQGTGTGELFF
CDR3nt: TGCGCCAGCAGCCTCAGACAGGGCACCGGCACCGGGGAGCTGTTTTTT

abundance: NA
d_gene: TRBD1
j_gene: TRBJ1-5
v_gene: TRBV3-1/TRBV3-2
CDR3aa: CASSQRQGDQPQHF
CDR3nt: TGTGCCAGCAGCCAGCGACAGGGGGATCAGCCCCAGCATTTT

abundance: once
d_gene: NA
j_gene: TRBJ1-6
v_gene: TRBV14
CDR3aa: CASSQNSPLHF
CDR3nt: TGTGCCAGCAGCCAAAATTCACCCCTCCACTTT

abundance: few
d_gene: NA
j_gene: TRBJ2-2
v_gene: TRBV3-1/TRBV3-2
CDR3aa: CASSQVVSGELFF
CDR3nt: TGTGCCAGCAGCCAAGTTGTGTCCGGGGAGCTGTTTTTT

abundance: NA
d_gene: TRBD1
j_gene: TRBJ2-2
v_gene: TRBV7-2
CDR3aa: CASSLSGTGNTGELFF
CDR3nt: TGTGCCAGCAGCTTGTCCGGGACAGGGAACACCGGGGAGCTGTTTTTT

abundance: NA
d_gene: NA
j_gene: TRBJ2-3
v_gene: TRBV5-1
CDR3aa: CASRVATSTDTQYF
CDR3nt: TGCGCCAGCAGGGTAGCGACTAGCACAGATACGCAGTATTTT

abundance: NA
d_gene: NA
j_gene: TRBJ1-6
v_gene: TRBV30
CDR3aa: CAWSGIGGGSPLHF
CDR3nt: TGTGCCTGGAGTGGTATTGGGGGGGGTTCACCCCTCCACTTT

abundance: NA
d_gene: NA
j_gene: TRBJ1-4
v_gene: TRBV6-1
CDR3aa: CASSDQGRLNEKLFF
CDR3nt: TGTGCCAGCAGTGATCAGGGGAGGCTTAATGAAAAACTGTTTTTT

abundance: NA
d_gene: NA
j_gene: TRBJ1-1
v_gene: TRBV28
CDR3aa: CASSQDPYWTEAFF
CDR3nt: TGTGCCAGCAGTCAAGACCCGTACTGGACTGAAGCTTTCTTT

abundance: NA
d_gene: NA
j_gene: TRBJ2-2
v_gene: TRBV2
CDR3aa: CASRPQVNTGELFF
CDR3nt: TGTGCCAGCAGACCCCAGGTGAACACCGGGGAGCTGTTTTTT

abundance: NA
d_gene: TRBD1
j_gene: TRBJ2-1
v_gene: TRBV7-6
CDR3aa: CASSIFGGQGSNEQFF
CDR3nt: TGTGCCAGCAGCATATTTGGGGGACAGGGTTCTAATGAGCAGTTCTTC

abundance: NA
d_gene: NA
j_gene: TRBJ1-1
v_gene: TRBV27
CDR3aa: CASSPGVEFTEAFF
CDR3nt: TGTGCCAGCAGTCCAGGGGTTGAATTCACTGAAGCTTTCTTT

abundance: NA
d_gene: TRBD2
j_gene: TRBJ2-2
v_gene: TRBV3-1/TRBV3-2
CDR3aa: CASSQPEAGGPTGELFF
CDR3nt: TGTGCCAGCAGCCAACCCGAAGCGGGGGGCCCCACCGGGGAGCTGTTTTTT

abundance: few
d_gene: TRBD1
j_gene: TRBJ2-3
v_gene: TRBV2
CDR3aa: CASSEGDRGTDTQYF
CDR3nt: TGTGCCAGCAGCGAGGGGGACAGGGGAACAGATACGCAGTATTTT

abundance: few
d_gene: NA
j_gene: TRBJ2-1
v_gene: TRBV5-1
CDR3aa: CASSIGVPGNEQFF
CDR3nt: TGCGCCAGCAGCATCGGGGTCCCCGGGAATGAGCAGTTCTTC

abundance: NA
d_gene: NA
j_gene: TRBJ2-1
v_gene: TRBV25-1
CDR3aa: CASSEKGHNEQFF
CDR3nt: TGTGCCAGCAGTGAGAAGGGGCATAATGAGCAGTTCTTC

abundance: NA
d_gene: TRBD1
j_gene: TRBJ2-7
v_gene: TRBV30
CDR3aa: CAWSAYPGQQSEQYF
CDR3nt: TGTGCCTGGAGCGCTTATCCGGGACAGCAGAGCGAGCAGTACTTC

abundance: NA
d_gene: TRBD2
j_gene: TRBJ2-1
v_gene: TRBV7-7
CDR3aa: CASSLERGNEQFF
CDR3nt: TGTGCTAGCAGCCTGGAGCGGGGCAATGAGCAGTTCTTC

abundance: NA
d_gene: TRBD2
j_gene: TRBJ2-5
v_gene: TRBV9
CDR3aa: CASSVAETSGGALETQYF
CDR3nt: TGTGCCAGCAGCGTAGCTGAGACTAGCGGGGGGGCCTTGGAGACCCAGTACTTC

abundance: NA
d_gene: NA
j_gene: TRBJ2-1
v_gene: TRBV7-2
CDR3aa: CASSSGTVNYNEQFF
CDR3nt: TGTGCCAGCAGCTCCGGTACTGTTAACTACAATGAGCAGTTCTTC

abundance: NA
d_gene: TRBD2
j_gene: TRBJ2-2
v_gene: TRBV11-3
CDR3aa: CASSGPSGGRYTGELFF
CDR3nt: TGTGCCAGCAGCGGGCCTAGCGGGGGGAGGTACACCGGGGAGCTGTTTTTT

abundance: NA
d_gene: NA
j_gene: TRBJ1-1
v_gene: TRBV3-1/TRBV3-2
CDR3aa: CASSQALTNTEAFF
CDR3nt: TGTGCCAGCAGCCAAGCCCTTACAAACACTGAAGCTTTCTTT

abundance: NA
d_gene: NA
j_gene: TRBJ1-2
v_gene: TRBV28
CDR3aa: CASSLAGTVVSYSGGYTF
CDR3nt: TGTGCCAGCAGTCTGGCCGGGACCGTCGTATCCTATTCAGGCGGCTACACCTTC

abundance: NA
d_gene: TRBD1
j_gene: TRBJ2-2
v_gene: TRBV27
CDR3aa: CASRAWDSNTGELFF
CDR3nt: TGTGCCAGCAGAGCCTGGGACAGTAACACCGGGGAGCTGTTTTTT

abundance: NA
d_gene: TRBD1
j_gene: TRBJ2-7
v_gene: TRBV5-6
CDR3aa: CASSFGGQVLMVDEQYF
CDR3nt: TGTGCCAGCAGCTTCGGAGGACAGGTCCTTATGGTGGACGAGCAGTACTTC

abundance: NA
d_gene: TRBD1
j_gene: TRBJ1-6
v_gene: TRBV19
CDR3aa: CASSFDRESSPLHF
CDR3nt: TGTGCCAGTAGCTTCGACAGGGAAAGTTCACCCCTCCACTTT

abundance: NA
d_gene: NA
j_gene: TRBJ2-3
v_gene: TRBV12-3/TRBV12-4
CDR3aa: CASSFRDTQYF
CDR3nt: TGTGCCAGCAGTTTTAGGGATACGCAGTATTTT

abundance: NA
d_gene: TRBD1
j_gene: TRBJ1-2
v_gene: TRBV6-5
CDR3aa: CASSSGTGVYGYTF
CDR3nt: TGTGCCAGCAGTTCCGGGACAGGGGTCTATGGCTACACCTTC

abundance: NA
d_gene: NA
j_gene: TRBJ1-5
v_gene: TRBV6-2/TRBV6-3
CDR3aa: CASSYRSRNQPQHF
CDR3nt: TGTGCCAGCAGTTACCGCAGCCGCAATCAGCCCCAGCATTTT

abundance: NA
d_gene: NA
j_gene: TRBJ2-1
v_gene: TRBV5-1
CDR3aa: CASSLEWNNEQFF
CDR3nt: TGCGCCAGCAGCTTGGAATGGAACAATGAGCAGTTCTTC

abundance: NA
d_gene: TRBD1
j_gene: TRBJ1-2
v_gene: TRBV28
CDR3aa: CASTLPGQIYGYTF
CDR3nt: TGTGCCAGCACTTTACCGGGACAGATCTATGGCTACACCTTC

abundance: NA
d_gene: TRBD1
j_gene: TRBJ2-7
v_gene: TRBV18
CDR3aa: CASSPPGQGGVYEQYF
CDR3nt: TGTGCCAGCTCGCCTCCGGGACAGGGGGGTGTCTACGAGCAGTACTTC

abundance: NA
d_gene: TRBD1
j_gene: TRBJ2-3
v_gene: TRBV10-3
CDR3aa: CAISGSGTDIRTDTQYF
CDR3nt: TGTGCCATCAGTGGGTCCGGGACAGACATCCGCACAGATACGCAGTATTTT

abundance: NA
d_gene: NA
j_gene: TRBJ1-6
v_gene: TRBV7-8
CDR3aa: CASSLRTGSNSPLHF
CDR3nt: TGTGCCAGCAGCTTGAGGACGGGCAGTAATTCACCCCTCCACTTT

abundance: NA
d_gene: NA
j_gene: TRBJ1-5
v_gene: TRBV12-3/TRBV12-4
CDR3aa: CASSVMGQPQHF
CDR3nt: TGTGCCAGCAGCGTGATGGGTCAGCCCCAGCATTTT

abundance: NA
d_gene: TRBD1
j_gene: TRBJ1-1
v_gene: TRBV4-3
CDR3aa: CASSPSDRGAEAFF
CDR3nt: TGCGCCAGCAGCCCATCGGACAGGGGGGCTGAAGCTTTCTTT

abundance: NA
d_gene: NA
j_gene: TRBJ1-1
v_gene: TRBV11-2
CDR3aa: CASEGGTEAFF
CDR3nt: TGTGCCAGCGAAGGGGGCACTGAAGCTTTCTTT

abundance: NA
d_gene: NA
j_gene: TRBJ2-7
v_gene: TRBV12-3/TRBV12-4
CDR3aa: CASSRTSYEQYF
CDR3nt: TGTGCCAGCAGCCGGACATCCTACGAGCAGTACTTC

abundance: once
d_gene: TRBD1
j_gene: TRBJ2-7
v_gene: TRBV7-9
CDR3aa: CASSRPGQGHEQYF
CDR3nt: TGTGCCAGCAGCCGACCCGGACAGGGCCACGAGCAGTACTTC

abundance: NA
d_gene: NA
j_gene: TRBJ2-3
v_gene: TRBV24-1
CDR3aa: CATSDRRDSPDTQYF
CDR3nt: TGTGCCACCAGTGATCGCCGGGACTCTCCGGATACGCAGTATTTT

abundance: NA
d_gene: NA
j_gene: TRBJ2-5
v_gene: TRBV13
CDR3aa: CASSPEGLAETQYF
CDR3nt: TGTGCCAGCAGCCCCGAGGGGTTAGCGGAGACCCAGTACTTC

abundance: NA
d_gene: TRBD2
j_gene: TRBJ2-3
v_gene: TRBV10-3
CDR3aa: CAIGIQTSGGTDTQYF
CDR3nt: TGTGCCATCGGGATACAGACTAGCGGGGGCACAGATACGCAGTATTTT

abundance: NA
d_gene: NA
j_gene: TRBJ2-6
v_gene: TRBV18
CDR3aa: CASSPEGLNSGANVLTF
CDR3nt: TGTGCCAGCTCACCAGAAGGGCTGAACTCTGGGGCCAACGTCCTGACTTTC

abundance: NA
d_gene: TRBD2
j_gene: TRBJ2-7
v_gene: TRBV3-1/TRBV3-2
CDR3aa: CASSPGRGAYEQYF
CDR3nt: TGTGCCAGCAGCCCGGGGCGGGGGGCCTACGAGCAGTACTTC

abundance: NA
d_gene: NA
j_gene: TRBJ1-2
v_gene: TRBV4-3
CDR3aa: CASSPAETNYGYTF
CDR3nt: TGCGCCAGCAGCCCTGCTGAGACTAACTATGGCTACACCTTC

abundance: NA
d_gene: TRBD1
j_gene: TRBJ1-2
v_gene: TRBV3-1/TRBV3-2
CDR3aa: CASSQDLSPTGTYGYTF
CDR3nt: TGTGCCAGCAGCCAAGATCTTTCCCCGACAGGGACCTATGGCTACACCTTC

abundance: NA
d_gene: TRBD1
j_gene: TRBJ2-1
v_gene: TRBV28
CDR3aa: CASSLTFGTGHNEQFF
CDR3nt: TGTGCCAGCAGTTTAACTTTTGGGACAGGACACAATGAGCAGTTCTTC